A selection of T cell receptor beta chains follows, all from one sample in a study of T-cell reconstitution after alpha-beta-depleted transplantation in children. TCRdb independently ran MiXCR on the PCR reads; one entry per CDR3 protein. The repertoire consists of a few hundred thousand distinct CDR3 sequences, with approximately 9.9% occurring once and the leading ten covering approximately 5%. The material was PBMCs from the stem cell graft donor, obtained from the stem cell graft. All receptors derive from a human donor who donated a stem cell graft to a child with SCID. Each CDR3 is given with its conserved first and last residue. D genes are given only for firm matches. The size entry is marked missing in some rows and otherwise reads once, few, many or a size class.

size | J | D | V | CDR3 | DNA
many | TRBJ1-2 | TRBD1 | TRBV7-9 | CASSQGTGGHYGYTF | TGTGCCAGCAGCCAGGGGACAGGGGGACACTATGGCTACACCTTC
many | TRBJ1-4 | . | TRBV5-1 | CASSLAGPGDRRPEKLFF | TGCGCCAGCAGCTTGGCGGGGCCCGGGGACCGTAGACCTGAAAAACTGTTTTTT
many | TRBJ2-1 | TRBD2 | TRBV5-1 | CASSTGTSGHNEQFF | TGCGCCAGCAGCACCGGGACTAGCGGTCACAATGAGCAGTTCTTC
. | TRBJ2-3 | . | TRBV2 | CASKRTGTTTDTQYF | TGTGCCAGCAAGAGAACAGGGACCACCACAGATACGCAGTATTTT
. | TRBJ2-1 | . | TRBV6-2/TRBV6-3 | CASSSNKGNEQFF | TGTGCCAGCAGTTCTAACAAAGGAAATGAGCAGTTCTTC
many | TRBJ1-1 | TRBD1 | TRBV28 | CASSGQGALTEAFF | TGTGCCAGCAGTGGACAGGGGGCTTTAACTGAAGCTTTCTTT
many | TRBJ2-1 | TRBD2 | TRBV20-1 | CSARDAGASGFLNEQFF | TGCAGTGCTAGAGACGCCGGGGCTAGCGGATTTCTAAATGAGCAGTTCTTC
many | TRBJ2-2 | . | TRBV4-3 | CASSQEWIRGVTGELFF | TGCGCCAGCAGCCAAGAGTGGATCCGGGGCGTCACCGGGGAGCTGTTTTTT
many | TRBJ2-2 | TRBD2 | TRBV10-3 | CASLNRGGTGELFF | TGTGCCTCCCTTAATCGGGGGGGAACCGGGGAGCTGTTTTTT
many | TRBJ1-5 | . | TRBV20-1 | CSVSRGNQPQHF | TGCAGTGTTAGTCGGGGCAATCAGCCCCAGCATTTT
many | TRBJ2-3 | TRBD2 | TRBV20-1 | CSATGGGTDTQYF | TGCAGTGCCACTGGGGGGGGCACAGATACGCAGTATTTT
many | TRBJ2-2 | . | TRBV20-1 | CSARRANTGELFF | TGCAGTGCTAGACGAGCGAACACCGGGGAGCTGTTTTTT
. | TRBJ2-3 | TRBD1 | TRBV2 | CASTLRGLTDTQYF | TGTGCCAGCACCTTAAGGGGGCTAACAGATACGCAGTATTTT
many | TRBJ2-1 | . | TRBV7-9 | CASSPTFGGYNEQFF | TGTGCCAGCAGCCCCACGTTCGGGGGCTACAATGAGCAGTTCTTC
many | TRBJ2-7 | TRBD1 | TRBV20-1 | CSANDRGYEQYF | TGCAGTGCCAACGACAGGGGATACGAGCAGTACTTC
many | TRBJ1-5 | TRBD1 | TRBV7-2 | CASTVPGQGTVNQPQHF | TGTGCCAGCACAGTTCCGGGACAGGGAACGGTCAATCAGCCCCAGCATTTT